The clone carrying this T cell receptor beta chain occurred a few times. What it recognizes is unknown. This entry comes from a study of T-cell reconstitution after alpha-beta-depleted transplantation in children. General study points: Counts and diversity of T cells one year after transplant came mostly from newly produced T cells. After transplant, high TCRbeta diversity at day 60 in some patients arose from surviving recipient T cells and thymic progenitors. Several hundred rapidly expanded clones from non-depleted graft cells reportedly supplied alpha-beta T cells about two months post-transplant.

Unique molecular identifiers were incorporated when the TCRbeta library was constructed. TCRdb reprocessed the PCR reads with MiXCR, giving one entry per CDR3 protein. The sample consists of fewer than 150,000 distinct CDR3 sequences, under 25% of them appearing once. Trimming left V 5 bases short and J 3 bases short, with 10 bases between. The V gene's germline CDR1 is SGHTA and CDR2 FQGTGA. This CDR3 is 14 amino acids long. The receptor comes from a male patient between 2 and 15 years old who had a stem cell transplant for chronic granulomatous disease, so the T cells may come from the graft donor. This chain connects TRBV7-3 to TRBJ2-2; D gene unclear. The sample consisted of PBMCs, mostly from graft donor cells, taken 180 days after TCRalphabeta/CD19-depleted stem cell transplant. DNA of the CDR3: TGTGCCAGCAGCGCGGACGGGCACACCGGGGAGCTGTTTTTT. Translated, it gives CASSADGHTGELFF.